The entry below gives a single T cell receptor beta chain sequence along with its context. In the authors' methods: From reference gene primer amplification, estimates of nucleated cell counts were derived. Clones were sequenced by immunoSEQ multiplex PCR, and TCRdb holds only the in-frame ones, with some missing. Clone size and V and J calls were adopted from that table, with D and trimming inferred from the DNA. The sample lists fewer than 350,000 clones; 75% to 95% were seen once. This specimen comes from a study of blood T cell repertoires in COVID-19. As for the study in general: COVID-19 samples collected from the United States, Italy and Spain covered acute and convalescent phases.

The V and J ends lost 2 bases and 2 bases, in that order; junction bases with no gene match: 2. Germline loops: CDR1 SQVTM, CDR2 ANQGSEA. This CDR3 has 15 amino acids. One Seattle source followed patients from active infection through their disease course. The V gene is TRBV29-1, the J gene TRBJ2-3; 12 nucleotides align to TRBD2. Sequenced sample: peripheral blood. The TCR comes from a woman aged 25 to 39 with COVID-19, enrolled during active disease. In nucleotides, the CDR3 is TGCAGCGTTGAACGGACTAGCGGGAACACAGATACGCAGTATTTT. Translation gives CSVERTSGNTDTQYF.